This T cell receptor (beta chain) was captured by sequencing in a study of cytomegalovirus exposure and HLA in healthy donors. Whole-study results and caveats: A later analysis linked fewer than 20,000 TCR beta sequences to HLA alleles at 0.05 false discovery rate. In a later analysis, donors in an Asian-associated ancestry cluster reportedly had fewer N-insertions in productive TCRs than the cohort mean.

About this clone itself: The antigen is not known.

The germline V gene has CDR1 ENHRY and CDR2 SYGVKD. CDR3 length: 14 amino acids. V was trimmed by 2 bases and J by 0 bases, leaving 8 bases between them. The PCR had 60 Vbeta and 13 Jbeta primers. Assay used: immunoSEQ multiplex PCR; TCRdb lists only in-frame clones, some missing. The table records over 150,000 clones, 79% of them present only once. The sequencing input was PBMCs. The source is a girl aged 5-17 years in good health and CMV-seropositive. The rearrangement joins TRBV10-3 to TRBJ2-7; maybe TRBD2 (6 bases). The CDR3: CAISERGSSYEQYF. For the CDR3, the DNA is TGTGCCATCAGTGAGCGGGGGAGCTCCTACGAGCAGTACTTC.